One and the same sample provided the 9 T cell receptor beta chains below, sequenced in a study of T cell responses to AZD1222 COVID-19 vaccine. Assay: immunoSEQ multiplex PCR; the TCRdb copy retains only in-frame clones and omits some. The data show tens of thousands of clones, more than 70% seen once. Material: peripheral blood, obtained 28 days after the second AZD1222 dose. These receptors originate from an adult who received the AZD1222 COVID-19 vaccine.

For the CDR3, the DNA is TGTGCCTGGAGTTTCCGGGACCAAGAGACCCAGTACTTC. Encoded protein: CAWSFRDQETQYF. This chain connects TRBV30 to TRBJ2-5; D is ambiguous. V lost 2 bases and J 0 bases, leaving 7 bases between the germline ends. Germline CDR1 reads GTSNPN; CDR2 reads SVGIG (reference sequence). This CDR3 is 13 amino acids long.

This chain connects TRBV7-2 to TRBJ1-3; possibly TRBD1 for D (5 bases). Trimming removed 5 bases at V and 0 bases at J, with 14 bases between. Germline lookup yields CDR1 SGHTA and CDR2 FQGNSA. This CDR3 region has 16 residues. The CDR3 loop is CASSRGLSSSGNTIYF. The CDR3 region has the DNA TGTGCCAGCAGCCGGGGCCTGTCGTCCTCTGGAAACACCATATATTTT. Complete variable domain (other parts from reference TRBV7-2 and TRBJ1-3): GAGVSQSPSNKVTEKGKDVELRCDPISGHTALYWYRQSLGQGLEFLIYFQGNSAPDKSGLPSDRFSAERTGGSVSTLTIQRTQQEDSAVYLCASSRGLSSSGNTIYFGEGSWLTVV.

The V and J genes are TRBV19 and TRBJ2-7; D is undetermined. The CDR3 has 14 amino acids. CDR1 and CDR2 (germline): LNHDA, SQIVND (reference sequence). Trimming shortened V by 3 bases and J by 3 bases, and 12 bases separated the two germline ends. In DNA form, the CDR3 reads TGTGCCAGTAGTATCGGGCTAAGAGGCTACGAGCAGTACTTC. Translated, it gives CASSIGLRGYEQYF.

This clone was seen a single time. The chain couples TRBV21-1 to TRBJ2-2; the tabulated D call, TRBD1, remains unverified against the DNA. TRBV21-1 has pseudogene status. This CDR3 has 14 residues. CDR3 in DNA: TGTGCCAGCAGCAAACAGGCGAACACCGGGGAGCTGTTTTTT. Encoded protein: CASSKQANTGELFF.

V and J are TRBV5-1 and TRBJ2-1; the D gene is possibly TRBD2 (6 bases). The germline CDR1 and CDR2 sequences are SGHRS and YFSETQ. This CDR3 region has 15 residues. The V gene lost 4 bases and the J gene lost 6 bases, with 17 bases spanning the gap. CDR3 protein: CASSAGLGGGNEQFF. CDR3 DNA sequence: TGCGCCAGCAGCGCGGGACTGGGCGGAGGCAATGAGCAGTTCTTC.

The V gene is TRBV5-1, the J gene TRBJ1-2; D gene uncertain. CDR1 is SGHRS and CDR2 is YFSETQ in the germline V gene. Trimming removed 0 bases from V and 3 bases from J, with 9 bases in between. This CDR3 is 14 amino acids long. The CDR3, as DNA: TGCGCCAGCAGCTTGGGGCAGACCTACTATGGCTACACCTTC. This codes for CASSLGQTYYGYTF.

V gene TRBV4-2 combines with J gene TRBJ2-5, with 7 bases fitting TRBD2. V was clipped by 0 bases and J by 1 base; unmatched bases: 11. The CDR3 runs 18 residues. Per the germline V gene, CDR1 is LGHNA and CDR2 is YNFKEQ. CDR3 in DNA: TGTGCCAGCAGCCAAGATTTGATGGCTAGCGGAGTCCAAGAGACCCAGTACTTC. Residues: CASSQDLMASGVQETQYF.

This sequence joins TRBV7-8 and TRBJ2-3; 7 bases fit TRBD2. V lost 5 bases and J lost 3; bases outside the gene matches: 11. Germline V gene sequence: CDR1 SGHVS, CDR2 FQNEAQ. There are 16 residues in the CDR3. CDR3 bases: TGTGCCAGCAGCCCCCCCTGGGAGGGCCTAACAGATACGCAGTATTTT. Its protein product is CASSPPWEGLTDTQYF.

Only one count was recorded for this clone. The chain recombines TRBV15 with TRBJ2-1; TRBD2 aligns across 8 bases. This CDR3 is built from 15 residues. Germline values: CDR1 LNHNV, CDR2 YYDKDF (reference sequence). J lost 8 bases, V lost 3 bases, and 9 bases had no gene match. CDR3 bases: TGTGCCACCAGCAGCGGGAGGGCTATATCGGATGAGCAGTTCTTC. Translated, it gives CATSSGRAISDEQFF. The full variable domain, rest sourced from reference TRBV15 and TRBJ2-1, is DAMVIQNPRYQVTQFGKPVTLSCSQTLNHNVMYWYQQKSSQAPKLLFHYYDKDFNNEADTPDNFQSRRPNTSFCFLDIRSPGLGDTAMYLCATSSGRAISDEQFFGPGTRLTVL.